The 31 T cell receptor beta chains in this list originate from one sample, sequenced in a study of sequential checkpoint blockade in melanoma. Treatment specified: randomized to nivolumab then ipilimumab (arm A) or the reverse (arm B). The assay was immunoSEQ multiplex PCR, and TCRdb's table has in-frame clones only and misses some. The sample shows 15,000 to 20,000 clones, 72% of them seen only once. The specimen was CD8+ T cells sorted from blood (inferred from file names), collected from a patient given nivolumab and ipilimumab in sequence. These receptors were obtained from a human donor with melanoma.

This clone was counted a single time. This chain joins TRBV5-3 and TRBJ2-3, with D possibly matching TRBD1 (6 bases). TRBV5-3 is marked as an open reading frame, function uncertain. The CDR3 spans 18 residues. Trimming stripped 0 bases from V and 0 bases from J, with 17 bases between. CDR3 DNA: TGTGCCAGAAGCTTGGGTCAGGGGACCCATAATAGCACAGATACGCAGTATTTT. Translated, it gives CARSLGQGTHNSTDTQYF.

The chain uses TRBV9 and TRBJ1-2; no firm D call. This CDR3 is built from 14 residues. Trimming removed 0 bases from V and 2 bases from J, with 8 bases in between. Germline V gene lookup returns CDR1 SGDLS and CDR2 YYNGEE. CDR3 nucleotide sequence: TGTGCCAGCAGCGTAGCCCGGGGAAACTATGGCTACACCTTC. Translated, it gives CASSVARGNYGYTF.

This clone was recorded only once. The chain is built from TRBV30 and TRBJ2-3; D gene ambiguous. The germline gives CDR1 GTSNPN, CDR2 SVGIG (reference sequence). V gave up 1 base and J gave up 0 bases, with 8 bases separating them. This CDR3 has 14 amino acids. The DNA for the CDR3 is TGTGCCTGGAGTGGTACCACTAGCACAGATACGCAGTATTTT. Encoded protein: CAWSGTTSTDTQYF.

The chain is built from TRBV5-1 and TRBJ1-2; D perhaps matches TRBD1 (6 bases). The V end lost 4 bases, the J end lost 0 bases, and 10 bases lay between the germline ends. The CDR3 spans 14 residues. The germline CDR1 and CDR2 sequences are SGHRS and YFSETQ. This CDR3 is CASSVDRANYGYTF. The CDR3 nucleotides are TGCGCCAGCAGCGTGGACAGAGCTAACTATGGCTACACCTTC. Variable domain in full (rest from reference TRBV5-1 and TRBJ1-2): KAGVTQTPRYLIKTRGQQVTLSCSPISGHRSVSWYQQTPGQGLQFLFEYFSETQRNKGNFPGRFSGRQFSNSRSEMNVSTLELGDSALYLCASSVDRANYGYTFGSGTRLTVV.

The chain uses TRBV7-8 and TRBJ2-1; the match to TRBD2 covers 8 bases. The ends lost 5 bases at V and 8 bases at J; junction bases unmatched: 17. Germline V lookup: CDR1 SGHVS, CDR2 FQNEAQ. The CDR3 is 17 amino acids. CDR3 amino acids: CASSPRWAGGLVDEQFF. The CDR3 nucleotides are TGTGCCAGCAGCCCGCGTTGGGCGGGAGGTTTGGTTGATGAGCAGTTCTTC.

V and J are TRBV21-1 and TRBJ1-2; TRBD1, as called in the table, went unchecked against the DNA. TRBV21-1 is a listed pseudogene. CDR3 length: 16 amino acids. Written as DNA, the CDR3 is TGTGCCAGCAGCAAAGGGGGACAGGATGTTAACTATGGCTACACCTTC. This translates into CASSKGGQDVNYGYTF.

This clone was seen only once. In DNA form, the CDR3 reads TGTGCCAGCAGCTATGGACAGGGACCCTACGAGCAGTACTTC. This sequence encodes CASSYGQGPYEQYF. The V gene is TRBV7-7, the J gene TRBJ2-7; 8 positions agree with TRBD1. Germline loops: CDR1 SSHAT, CDR2 FNYEAQ (reference sequence). CDR3 size: 14 residues. Germline trimming cut 4 bases from V and 2 bases from J; bases unmatched to any gene: 4. The whole variable domain, remainder taken from reference TRBV7-7 and TRBJ2-7, is GAGVSQSPRYKVTKRGQDVTLRCDPISSHATLYWYQQALGQGPEFLTYFNYEAQPDKSGLPSDRFSAERPEGSISTLTIQRTEQRDSAMYRCASSYGQGPYEQYFGPGTRLTVT.

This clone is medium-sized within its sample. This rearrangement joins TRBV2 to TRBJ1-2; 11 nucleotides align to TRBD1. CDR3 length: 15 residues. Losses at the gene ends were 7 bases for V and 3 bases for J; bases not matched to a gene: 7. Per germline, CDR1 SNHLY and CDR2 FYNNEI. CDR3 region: CASTPWGQGDYGYTF. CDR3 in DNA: TGTGCCAGCACCCCGTGGGGACAGGGGGACTATGGCTACACCTTC.

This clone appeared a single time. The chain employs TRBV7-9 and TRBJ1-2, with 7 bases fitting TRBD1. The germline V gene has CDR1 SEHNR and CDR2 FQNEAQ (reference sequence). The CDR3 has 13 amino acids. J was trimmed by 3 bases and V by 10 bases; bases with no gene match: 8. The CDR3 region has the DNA TGTGCCACCGCGACAGGGTCTCACTATGGCTACACCTTC. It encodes CATATGSHYGYTF. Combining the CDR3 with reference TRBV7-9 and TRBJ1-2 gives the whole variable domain DTGVSQNPRHKITKRGQNVTFRCDPISEHNRLYWYRQTLGQGPEFLTYFQNEAQLEKSRLLSDRFSAERPKGSFSTLEIQRTEQGDSAMYLCATATGSHYGYTFGSGTRLTVV.

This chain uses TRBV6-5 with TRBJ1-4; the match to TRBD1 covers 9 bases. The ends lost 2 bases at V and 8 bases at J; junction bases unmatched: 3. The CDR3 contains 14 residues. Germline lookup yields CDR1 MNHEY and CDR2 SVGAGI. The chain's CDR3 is CASSYGTGKEKLFF. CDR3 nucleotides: TGTGCCAGCAGTTACGGGACAGGGAAGGAAAAACTGTTTTTT.

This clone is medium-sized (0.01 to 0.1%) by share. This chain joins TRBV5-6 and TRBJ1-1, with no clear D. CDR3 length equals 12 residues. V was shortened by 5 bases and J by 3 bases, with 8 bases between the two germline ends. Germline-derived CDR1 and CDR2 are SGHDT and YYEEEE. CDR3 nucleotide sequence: TGTGCCAGCAGTGTATATTACACTGAAGCTTTCTTT. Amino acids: CASSVYYTEAFF. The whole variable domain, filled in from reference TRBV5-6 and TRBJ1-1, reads DAGVTQSPTHLIKTRGQQVTLRCSPKSGHDTVSWYQQALGQGPQFIFQYYEEEERQRGNFPDRFSGHQFPNYSSELNVNALLLGDSALYLCASSVYYTEAFFGQGTRLTVV.

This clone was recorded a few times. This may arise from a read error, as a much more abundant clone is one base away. For the CDR3, the DNA is TGTGCCGGGGGGCGGGGGGACAGTAACACCGGGGAGCTGTTTTTT. Translated: CAGGRGDSNTGELFF. V and J are TRBV30 and TRBJ2-2, with D maybe TRBD2 (8 bases). Trimming removed 8 bases from V and 2 bases from J, with 18 bases in between. The germline V gene has CDR1 GTSNPN and CDR2 SVGIG (reference sequence). The CDR3 runs to 15 residues.

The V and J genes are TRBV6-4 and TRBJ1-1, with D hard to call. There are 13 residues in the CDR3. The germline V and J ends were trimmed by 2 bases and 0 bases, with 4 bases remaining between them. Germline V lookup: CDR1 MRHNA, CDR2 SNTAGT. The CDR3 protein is CASSDGMNTEAFF. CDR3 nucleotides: TGTGCCAGCAGTGACGGCATGAACACTGAAGCTTTCTTT.

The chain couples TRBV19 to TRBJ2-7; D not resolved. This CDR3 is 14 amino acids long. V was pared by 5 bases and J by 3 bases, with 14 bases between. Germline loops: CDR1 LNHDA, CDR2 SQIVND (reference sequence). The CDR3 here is CASSPSSNYYEQYF. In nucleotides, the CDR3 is TGTGCCAGTAGTCCGTCCTCGAACTACTACGAGCAGTACTTC.

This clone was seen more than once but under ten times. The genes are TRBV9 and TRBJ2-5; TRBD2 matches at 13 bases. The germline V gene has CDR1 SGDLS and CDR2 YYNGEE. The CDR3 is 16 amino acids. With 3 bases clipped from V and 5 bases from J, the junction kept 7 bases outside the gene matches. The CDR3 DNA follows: TGTGCCAGCAGCGCCGGACTAGCGGGAGTTTCGGAGACCCAGTACTTC. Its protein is CASSAGLAGVSETQYF.

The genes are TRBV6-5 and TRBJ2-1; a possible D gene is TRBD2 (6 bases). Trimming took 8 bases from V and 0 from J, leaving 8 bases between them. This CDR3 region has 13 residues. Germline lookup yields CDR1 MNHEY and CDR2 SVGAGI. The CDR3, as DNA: TGTGCCAGCGGGGGGAGCTCCTACAATGAGCAGTTCTTC. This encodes CASGGSSYNEQFF.

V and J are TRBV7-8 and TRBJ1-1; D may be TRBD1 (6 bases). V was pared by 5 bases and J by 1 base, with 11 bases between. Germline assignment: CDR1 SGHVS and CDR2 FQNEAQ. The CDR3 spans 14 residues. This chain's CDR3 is CASSALGQNTEAFF. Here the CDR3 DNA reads TGTGCCAGCAGCGCTTTGGGACAGAACACTGAAGCTTTCTTT.

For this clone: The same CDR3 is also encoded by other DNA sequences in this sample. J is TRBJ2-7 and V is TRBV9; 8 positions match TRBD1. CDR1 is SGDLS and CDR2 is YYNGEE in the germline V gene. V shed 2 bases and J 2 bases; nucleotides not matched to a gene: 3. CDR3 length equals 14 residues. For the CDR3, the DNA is TGTGCCAGCAGCGTTGGACAGGGACCCTACGAGCAGTACTTC. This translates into CASSVGQGPYEQYF.

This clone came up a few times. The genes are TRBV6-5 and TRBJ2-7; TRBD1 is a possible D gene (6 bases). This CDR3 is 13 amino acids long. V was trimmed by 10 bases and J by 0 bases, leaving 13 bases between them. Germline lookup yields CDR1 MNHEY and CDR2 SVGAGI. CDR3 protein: CATAGDNSYEQYF. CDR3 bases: TGTGCCACAGCCGGGGACAACTCCTACGAGCAGTACTTC.

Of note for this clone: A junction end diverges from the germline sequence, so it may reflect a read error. The CDR3 nucleotides are TGTGCTAGCAGCTTGCGGGACAGGGGCTACGAGCAGTACTTC. Translated: CASSLRDRGYEQYF. The gene calls are TRBV7-7 and TRBJ2-7, with 10 nucleotides matching TRBD1. This CDR3 contains 14 residues. The germline V gene encodes CDR1 SSHAT and CDR2 FNYEAQ (reference sequence).

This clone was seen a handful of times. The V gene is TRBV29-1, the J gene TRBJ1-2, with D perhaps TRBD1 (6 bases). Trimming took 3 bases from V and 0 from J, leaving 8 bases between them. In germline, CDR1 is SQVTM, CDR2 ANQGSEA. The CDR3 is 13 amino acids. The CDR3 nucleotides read TGCAGCGTTGAGCCAGGGGCTAACTATGGCTACACCTTC. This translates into CSVEPGANYGYTF.

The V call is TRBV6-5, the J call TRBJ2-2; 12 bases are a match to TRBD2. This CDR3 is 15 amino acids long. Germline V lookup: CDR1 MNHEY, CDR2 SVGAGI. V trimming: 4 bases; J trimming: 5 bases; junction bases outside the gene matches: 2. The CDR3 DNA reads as TGTGCCAGCAGTTCGACTAGCGGGGGAACCGGGGAGCTGTTTTTT. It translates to CASSSTSGGTGELFF.

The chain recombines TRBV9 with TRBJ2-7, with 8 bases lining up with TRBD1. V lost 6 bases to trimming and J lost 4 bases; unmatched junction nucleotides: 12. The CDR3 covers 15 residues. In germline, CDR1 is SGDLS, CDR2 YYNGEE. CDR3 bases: TGTGCCAGCAACGAGGCGGGACAGGAGGCGTACGAGCAGTACTTC. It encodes CASNEAGQEAYEQYF.

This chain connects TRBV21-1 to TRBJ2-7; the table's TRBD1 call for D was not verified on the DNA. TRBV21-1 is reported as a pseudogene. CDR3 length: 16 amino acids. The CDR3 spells CASSKGDGTGAYEQYF. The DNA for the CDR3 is TGTGCCAGCAGCAAAGGAGATGGGACAGGGGCCTACGAGCAGTACTTC.

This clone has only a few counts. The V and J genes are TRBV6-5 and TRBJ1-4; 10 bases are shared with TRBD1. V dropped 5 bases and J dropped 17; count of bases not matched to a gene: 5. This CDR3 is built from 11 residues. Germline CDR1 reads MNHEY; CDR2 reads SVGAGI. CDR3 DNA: TGTGCCAGCAGTCAGGGACAGGGGATTTTTTTT. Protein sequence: CASSQGQGIFF.

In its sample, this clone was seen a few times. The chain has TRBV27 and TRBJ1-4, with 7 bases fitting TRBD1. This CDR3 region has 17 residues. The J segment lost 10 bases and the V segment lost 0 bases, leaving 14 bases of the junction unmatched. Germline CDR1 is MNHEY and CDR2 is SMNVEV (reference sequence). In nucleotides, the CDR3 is TGTGCCAGCAGTTTATCTATGGGACAGAGTCTCTCGGGAAAACTGTTTTTT. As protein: CASSLSMGQSLSGKLFF.

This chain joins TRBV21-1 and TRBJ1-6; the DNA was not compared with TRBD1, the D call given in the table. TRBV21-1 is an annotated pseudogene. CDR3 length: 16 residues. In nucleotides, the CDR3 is TGTGCCAGCCCTTCTCCCGGGACAGCCTATAATTCACCCCTCCACTTT. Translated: CASPSPGTAYNSPLHF.

The CDR3 region has the DNA TGTGCCAGCAGGCCGGACCGGGACAGGGGGGAGGATGGCTACACCTTC. This encodes CASRPDRDRGEDGYTF. This chain links TRBV6-4 with TRBJ1-2, with 11 nucleotides matching TRBD1. The junction had 12 bases not matched to a gene; V was cut back by 6 bases and J by 6 bases. The CDR3 consists of 16 residues. Germline CDR1 MRHNA, CDR2 SNTAGT.

The CDR3 coding sequence is TGTGCCAGCAGCGGCCGGGACAGGGACTACGAGCAGTACTTC. Protein product: CASSGRDRDYEQYF. The chain is built from TRBV5-8 and TRBJ2-7, with TRBD1 matching 9 bases. CDR3 length: 14 amino acids. Germline V lookup: CDR1 SGHTS, CDR2 YDEGEE. The V gene end was trimmed by 4 bases and the J gene end by 3 bases; junction bases not matched to a gene: 5. Looking up the rest from reference TRBV5-8 and TRBJ2-7 gives the full variable domain: EAGVTQSPTHLIKTRGQQATLRCSPISGHTSVYWYQQALGLGLQFLLWYDEGEERNRGNFPPRFSGRQFPNYSSELNVNALELEDSALYLCASSGRDRDYEQYFGPGTRLTVT.

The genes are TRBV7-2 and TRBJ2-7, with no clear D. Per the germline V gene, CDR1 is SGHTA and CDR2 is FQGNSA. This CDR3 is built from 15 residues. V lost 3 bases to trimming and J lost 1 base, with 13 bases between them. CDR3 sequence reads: CASSLRPTTSYEQYF. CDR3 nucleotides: TGTGCCAGCAGCTTGAGACCGACAACATCCTACGAGCAGTACTTC.

CDR3 coding DNA: TGCGCCAGCAGCCGCGGATGGGCGGGATCTAATCAGCCCCAGCATTTT. It translates to CASSRGWAGSNQPQHF. The V gene is TRBV4-1, the J gene TRBJ1-5; D is ambiguous. The CDR3 sequence is 16 residues long. With 4 bases removed from V and 4 bases from J, the gap between germline ends came to 17 bases. The germline CDR1 and CDR2 sequences are MGHRA and YSYEKL.